This T cell receptor beta chain was identified in a study of Ad26.COV2.S vaccination and SARS-CoV-2 variants. Overall study findings and caveats: Vaccinated and placebo-treated recipients had similar non-spike TCR breadth. The TCR-based breadth and depth measures might underestimate overall T cell responses. Substantial breadth was reported for post-vaccination spike-specific CD8+ and CD4+ T cells.

Treatment indicated: around 19 received Ad26.COV2.S at low or high dose, single or two shots; 5 received placebo; per-sample allocation not given. Sampling was done on day 63 after the first vaccine or placebo injection. An Ad26 vector carrying the Wuhan-strain SARS-CoV-2 spike served as the vaccine. TCRdb keeps only in-frame clones here, not all; method: immunoSEQ multiplex PCR. This table holds over 400,000 clones, about 92% found once. The germline gives CDR1 SGHVS, CDR2 FQNEAQ. V gave up 2 bases and J gave up 6 bases; unmatched junction bases: 15. The CDR3 contains 17 residues. Points on this clone: The antigen is unknown.

This TCR was sampled from a person between 18 and 65 years old who received the Ad26.COV2.S COVID-19 vaccine or a placebo. The starting material was peripheral blood, obtained in a trial of Ad26.COV2.S vaccine versus placebo. The chain links TRBV7-8 to TRBJ2-7; TRBD1 agrees at 8 bases. The CDR3 region has the DNA TGTGCCAGCAGCTTATCAGGGCCCTTGGACAGGGTAGGCGAGCAGTACTTC. It encodes CASSLSGPLDRVGEQYF.